Sequencing of this T cell receptor (beta chain) was carried out in a study of T-cell reconstitution after alpha-beta-depleted transplantation in children (dated by TCRdb to the mid-2010s). In terms of the full investigation: Using TCR repertoire profiling, the study quantitatively followed how T-cell immune reconstitution unfolded in children after TCRalphabeta/CD19-depleted allogeneic hematopoietic cell transplantation. Study-level results and caveats: The apparently early alphabetaT-cell count recovery about two months after transplant was reportedly dependent on only several hundred rapidly expanded clones derived from non-depleted graft cells. Hyperexpanded clone frequencies declined over subsequent months; after one year, T-cell counts and TCRbeta diversity were mostly attributed to newly produced T cells. In some patients, the high TCRbeta diversity seen at day 60 was put down to recipient T cells and intrathymic progenitors that had survived conditioning.

The treatment or condition label of this sample denotes: allogeneic hematopoietic cell transplantation with graft depleted of TCRalphabeta T cells and CD19 B cells. The transplant recipients were children given TCRalphabeta/CD19-depleted allogeneic hematopoietic cell grafts. This clonotype occurred a few times. Its antigen is currently not known. Base-call qualities are not available, and no considerably larger clone is one nucleotide away. CDR1 MNHEY and CDR2 SVGAGI are derived from the germline V gene. V gives up 4 bases and J gives up 3 bases, and the segment between their germline ends measures 10 bases. From the cysteine up to the phenylalanine, the CDR3 has a length of 13 residues. The retained sequence is limited to the CDR3, 39 bases, with the frame set at the first base. To prepare the library, PCR was applied. Sequencing used an Illumina HiSeq 2500. To normalize quantification of the TCRbeta repertoire, the TCR libraries were built with molecular barcoding that relied on unique molecular identifiers. The raw public reads went through TCRdb reprocessing: fastp at Q25, MiXCR clone calling, in-frame beta chains kept. Rows with a matching CDR3 protein are joined into one entry that keeps the most common DNA and genes. The sample data list hundreds of thousands of distinct CDR3 sequences, and roughly 16% of these were observed just once. Over 25% of the sample comes from the top ten.

The sample here was PBMCs, mostly from graft donor cells, taken 360 days after TCRalphabeta/CD19-depleted stem cell transplant. This clonotype was sampled from a boy less than two years old who had a stem cell transplant for Wiskott-Aldrich syndrome, so the T cells may come from the graft donor. This chain joins TRBV6-5 to TRBJ2-7; perhaps TRBD1 is the D gene, with 6 bases matching. CDR3 sequence: CASSFRQDYEQYF. The DNA sequence reads TGTGCCAGCAGTTTCCGACAGGACTACGAGCAGTACTTC.